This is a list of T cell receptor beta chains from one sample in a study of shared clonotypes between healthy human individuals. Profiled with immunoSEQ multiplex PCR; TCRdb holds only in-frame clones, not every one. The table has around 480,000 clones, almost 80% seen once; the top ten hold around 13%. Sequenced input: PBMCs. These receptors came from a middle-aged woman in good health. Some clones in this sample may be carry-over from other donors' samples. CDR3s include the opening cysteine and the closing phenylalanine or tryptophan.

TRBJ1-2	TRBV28	CASTRGGGAYGYTF
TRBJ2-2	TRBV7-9	CASSLAGELFF
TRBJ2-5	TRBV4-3	CASSQLPNQQETQYF
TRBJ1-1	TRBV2	CASRRRWDRNTEAFF
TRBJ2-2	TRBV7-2	CASSPQGTTGELFF
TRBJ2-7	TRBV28	CASSPLFSVRGGRTGRKSSYEQYF
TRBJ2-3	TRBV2	CASSSLAAITDTQYF
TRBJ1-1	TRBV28	CASSRDGNTEAFF
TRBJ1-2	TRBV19	CASSIPGLYYGYTF
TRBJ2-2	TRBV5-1	CASSSGLAGVTTLGELFF
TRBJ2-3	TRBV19	CASSNGLAGATDTQYF
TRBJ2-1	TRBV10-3	CAISDGGSSYNEQFF
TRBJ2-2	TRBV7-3	CASSLTAQGVGELFF
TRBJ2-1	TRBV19	CASSIGQSNEQFF
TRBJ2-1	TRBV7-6	CASSLGAGGPNEQFF
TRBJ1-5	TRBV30	CAWSNGVNQPQHF
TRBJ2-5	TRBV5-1	CASSLSVAGGPQETQYF
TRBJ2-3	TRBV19	CASAGGDVPSTDTQYF
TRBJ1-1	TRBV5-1	CASTSPGAGTEAFF
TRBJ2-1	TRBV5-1	CASGLAYEQFF
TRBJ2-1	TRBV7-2	CASSETSGGEQFF
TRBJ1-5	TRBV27	CASSSRTATNSNQPQHF
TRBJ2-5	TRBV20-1	CSASGETQYF
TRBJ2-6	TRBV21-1	CASRLQQSRANVLTF